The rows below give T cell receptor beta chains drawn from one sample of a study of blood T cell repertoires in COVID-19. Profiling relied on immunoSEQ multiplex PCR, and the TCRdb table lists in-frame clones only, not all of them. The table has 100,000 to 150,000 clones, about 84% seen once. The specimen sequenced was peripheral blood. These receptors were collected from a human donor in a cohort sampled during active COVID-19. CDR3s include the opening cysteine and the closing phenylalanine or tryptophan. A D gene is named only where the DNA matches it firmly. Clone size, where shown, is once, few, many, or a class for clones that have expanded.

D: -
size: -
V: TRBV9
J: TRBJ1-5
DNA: TGTGCCAGCAGCGTAGGACAGAGCAATCAGCCCCAGCATTTT
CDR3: CASSVGQSNQPQHF

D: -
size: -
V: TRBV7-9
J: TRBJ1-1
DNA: TGTGCCAGCAGCCCTGCGGGAGTCATGAACACTGAAGCTTTCTTT
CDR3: CASSPAGVMNTEAFF

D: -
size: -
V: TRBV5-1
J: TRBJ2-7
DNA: TGCGCCAGCAGCTTAACCCGCGGGACCTACTACGAGCAGTACTTC
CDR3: CASSLTRGTYYEQYF

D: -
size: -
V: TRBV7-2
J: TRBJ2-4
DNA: TGTGCCAGCAGCTTGCCCCTACGACTAGCCAAAAACATTCAGTACTTC
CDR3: CASSLPLRLAKNIQYF

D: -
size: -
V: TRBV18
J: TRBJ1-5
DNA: TGTGCCAGCTCTCAAGAGCAGGGGAGTTGGAATCAGCCCCAGCATTTT
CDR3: CASSQEQGSWNQPQHF

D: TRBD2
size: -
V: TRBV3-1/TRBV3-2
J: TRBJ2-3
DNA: TGTGCCAGCAGCCCTTACCTCGCGGGAGCGGGGGCAGATACGCAGTATTTT
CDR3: CASSPYLAGAGADTQYF

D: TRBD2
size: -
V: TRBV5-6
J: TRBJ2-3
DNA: TGTGCCAGCAGCTTACTAGCGGGAGATTCAGATACGCAGTATTTT
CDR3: CASSLLAGDSDTQYF

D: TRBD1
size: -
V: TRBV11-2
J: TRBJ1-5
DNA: TGTGCCAGCAGCTTAGAGGGACAGGGGATTAATCAGCCCCAGCATTTT
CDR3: CASSLEGQGINQPQHF

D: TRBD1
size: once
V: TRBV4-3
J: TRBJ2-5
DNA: TGCGCCAGCAGCCAAGGACAGGGATACCAAGAGACCCAGTACTTC
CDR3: CASSQGQGYQETQYF

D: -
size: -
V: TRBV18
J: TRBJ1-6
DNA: TGTGCCAGCTCACCAGGATACAGGCCGAGCTCCTATAATTCACCCCTCCACTTT
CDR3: CASSPGYRPSSYNSPLHF

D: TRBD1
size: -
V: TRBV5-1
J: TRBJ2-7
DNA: TGCGCCAGCAGCTTAAACAGGGGTGGAGGTGGGACCTACGAGCAGTACTTC
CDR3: CASSLNRGGGGTYEQYF

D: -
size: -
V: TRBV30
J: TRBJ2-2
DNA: TGTGCCTGGGTTAGGGGTTCTGCCGGGGAGCTGTTTTTT
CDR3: CAWVRGSAGELFF

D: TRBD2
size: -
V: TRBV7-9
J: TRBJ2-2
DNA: TGTGCCAGCAGCTCCTCTCAAGCGGGAGACACCGGGGAGCTGTTTTTT
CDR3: CASSSSQAGDTGELFF

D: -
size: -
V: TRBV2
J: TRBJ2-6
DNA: TGTGCCACTCAAGGACAGAACACAATCTCTGGGGCCAACGTCCTGACTTTC
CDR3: CATQGQNTISGANVLTF

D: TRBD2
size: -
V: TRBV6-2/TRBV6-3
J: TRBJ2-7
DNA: TGTGCCAGCAGTGGACTAGCGCAAAACTCCTACGAGCAGTACTTC
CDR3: CASSGLAQNSYEQYF

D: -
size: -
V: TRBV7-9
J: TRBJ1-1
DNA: TGTGCCAGCGAATATGCCTCCGGTAACACTGAAGCTTTCTTT
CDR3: CASEYASGNTEAFF

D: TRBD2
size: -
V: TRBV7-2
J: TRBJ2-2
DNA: TGTGCCAGCAGCGCTAGGGGGACTAGCGGCACCGGGGAGCTGTTTTTT
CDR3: CASSARGTSGTGELFF

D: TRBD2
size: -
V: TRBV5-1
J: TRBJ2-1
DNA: TGCGCCAGCAGCAAAAATCTAGCGGGAGGCTCCAATGAGCAGTTCTTC
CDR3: CASSKNLAGGSNEQFF

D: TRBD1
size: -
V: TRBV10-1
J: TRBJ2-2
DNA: TGCGCCAGCAGGGGGACAGGGAAAGGCGGGGAGCTGTTTTTT
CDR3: CASRGTGKGGELFF

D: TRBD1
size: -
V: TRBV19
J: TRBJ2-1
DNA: TGTGCCAGTAGCGTAAGCAGGGGGCGCTTCAATGAGCAGTTCTTC
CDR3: CASSVSRGRFNEQFF

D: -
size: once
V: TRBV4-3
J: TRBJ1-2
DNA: TGCGCCAGCAGCCCCGGCCGAGGGTATGGCTACACCTTC
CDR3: CASSPGRGYGYTF

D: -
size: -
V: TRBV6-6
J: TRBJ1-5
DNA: TGTGCCAGCAGTTACGTACAGAATAGCAATCAGCCCCAGCATTTT
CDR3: CASSYVQNSNQPQHF

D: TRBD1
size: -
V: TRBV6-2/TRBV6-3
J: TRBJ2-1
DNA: TGTGCCAGCAGCACGTATCCGCAGGGGGAAGATGAGCAGTTCTTC
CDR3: CASSTYPQGEDEQFF

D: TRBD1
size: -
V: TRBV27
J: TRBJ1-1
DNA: TGTGCCAGCAGTTTGTGGGGGGACAGGAGCACTGAAGCTTTCTTT
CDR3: CASSLWGDRSTEAFF

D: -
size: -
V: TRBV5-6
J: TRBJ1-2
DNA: TGTGCCAGCAGCTTGAGCAGGGGCAGGTATGGCTACACCTTC
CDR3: CASSLSRGRYGYTF

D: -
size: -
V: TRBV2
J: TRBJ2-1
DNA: TGTGCCAGCAGGGACAACTACAATGAGCAGTTCTTC
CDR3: CASRDNYNEQFF

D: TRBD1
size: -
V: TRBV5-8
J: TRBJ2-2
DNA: TGTGCCAGCAGTTCGACAGGGGCAAGGGCCGGGGAGCTGTTTTTT
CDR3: CASSSTGARAGELFF

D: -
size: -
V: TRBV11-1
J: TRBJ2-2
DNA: TGTGCCAGCAGCCCCAGGGAAAGGAGCACCGGGGAGCTGTTTTTT
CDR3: CASSPRERSTGELFF

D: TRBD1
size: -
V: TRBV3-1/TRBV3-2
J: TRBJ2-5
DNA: TGTGCCAGCAAGGACAGGGGGAAGACCCAGTACTTC
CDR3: CASKDRGKTQYF

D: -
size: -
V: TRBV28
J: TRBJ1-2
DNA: TGTGCCAGCAGTATACGAAGGGCCAGGGTGGACTATGGCTACACCTTC
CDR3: CASSIRRARVDYGYTF

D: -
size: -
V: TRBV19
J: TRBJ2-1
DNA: TGTGCCAGTAGTATGAGGAGGCTCAATGAGCAGTTCTTC
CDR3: CASSMRRLNEQFF

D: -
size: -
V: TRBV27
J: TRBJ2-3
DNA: TGTGCCAGCACCGCCGGTCGGGCAGATACGCAGTATTTT
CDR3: CASTAGRADTQYF

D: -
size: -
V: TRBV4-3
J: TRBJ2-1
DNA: TGCGCCAGCAGCCAAGGGGGAACGGGAGCGGGTAACAATGAGCAGTTCTTC
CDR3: CASSQGGTGAGNNEQFF

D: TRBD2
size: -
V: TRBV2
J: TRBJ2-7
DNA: TGTGCCAGCAGGCCTAGCGGGGCGTCCTACGAGCAGTACTTC
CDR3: CASRPSGASYEQYF

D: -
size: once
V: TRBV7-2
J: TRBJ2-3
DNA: TGTGCCAGCAGCTTACGGGAGCGGGCAGATACGCAGTATTTT
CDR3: CASSLRERADTQYF

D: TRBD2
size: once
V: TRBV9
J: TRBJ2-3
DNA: TGTGCCAGCAGCAAGGGACTAGCGGGATCCTCTAGCACAGATACGCAGTATTTT
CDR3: CASSKGLAGSSSTDTQYF

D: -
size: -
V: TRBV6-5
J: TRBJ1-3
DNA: TGTGCCAGCAGTTACTCGGGAGACAACGGAAACACCATATATTTT
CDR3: CASSYSGDNGNTIYF

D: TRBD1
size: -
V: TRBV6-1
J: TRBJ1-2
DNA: TGTGCCAGCAGTGAGCGGACAGGGGGCAAAGGTGGCTACACCTTC
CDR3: CASSERTGGKGGYTF

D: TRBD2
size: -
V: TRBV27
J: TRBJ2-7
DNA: TGTGCCAGCAGTCCCCCGGGAGGGACTAGGGCGGGGAAATACGAGCAGTACTTC
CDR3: CASSPPGGTRAGKYEQYF

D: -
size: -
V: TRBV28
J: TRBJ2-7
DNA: TGTGCCAGCAGCGCCGGGAGAACCTACGAGCAGTACTTC
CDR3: CASSAGRTYEQYF

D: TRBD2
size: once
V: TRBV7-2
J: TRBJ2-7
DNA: TGTGCCAGCAGCTTAGCGGGGGGGAGCTCCTACGAGCAGTACTTC
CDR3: CASSLAGGSSYEQYF

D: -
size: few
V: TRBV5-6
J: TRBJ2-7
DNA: TGTGCCAGCAGCTTGGCTGCTAGCTCCTACGAGCAGTACTTC
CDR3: CASSLAASSYEQYF

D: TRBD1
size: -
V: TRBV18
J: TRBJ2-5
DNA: TGTGCCAGCTCACCTCGAGGGGGCCCCGAGACCCAGTACTTC
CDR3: CASSPRGGPETQYF

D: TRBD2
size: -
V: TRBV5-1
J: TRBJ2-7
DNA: TGCGCCAGCAGCCTTGGGACTAGCGGATCCGAGCAGTACTTC
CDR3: CASSLGTSGSEQYF

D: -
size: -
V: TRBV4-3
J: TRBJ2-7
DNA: TGCGCCAGCAGCCAACTTCCCGGTGGGCACGAGCAGTACTTC
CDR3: CASSQLPGGHEQYF

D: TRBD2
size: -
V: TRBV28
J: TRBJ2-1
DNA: TGTGCCAGCAGTTTTACTAGCGGAAGCTCCTACAATGAGCAGTTCTTC
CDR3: CASSFTSGSSYNEQFF